The 15 T cell receptor beta chains reported below all come from one sample, sequenced in a study of CD8 T cells in ankylosing spondylitis. These receptors lack a known antigen. Points from the study as a whole: A TCR beta motif of under 10 highly homologous variants appeared characteristic of ankylosing spondylitis blood.

TCRdb reanalysed the 5' RACE reads using MiXCR and keeps one entry per CDR3 protein. The sample contains 500,000 or so distinct CDR3 sequences, about 5.7% of which appear only once. The sample comprised blood, either unsorted or a sorted T cell fraction (not recorded which). These receptors originate from a male donor with ankylosing spondylitis.

This clonotype has at least ten counts. The likely explanation is a read error, given a far larger clone one base away. The chain couples TRBV7-6 to TRBJ1-1, with D tentatively TRBD1 (6 bases). Germline V lookup: CDR1 SGHVS, CDR2 FNYEAQ. This CDR3 comprises 13 residues. The ends were cut back, 6 bases at V and 1 base at J, with 9 bases in the middle. CDR3 nucleotides: TGTGCCAGCAGATTACAGGGGAACACTGAAGCTTTCTTT. Amino acid sequence: CASRLQGNTEAFF.

This clonotype was detected ten times or more. This chain links TRBV4-1 with TRBJ2-2; D is tentatively TRBD1 or TRBD2 (5 bases each). The CDR3 contains 17 residues. The germline V and J ends were trimmed by 6 bases and 1 base, with 18 bases remaining between them. Germline values: CDR1 MGHRA, CDR2 YSYEKL. The CDR3 DNA reads as TGCGCCAGCAGTCTAGCCCCCCGGACAAAGAACACCGGGGAGCTGTTTTTT. It specifies CASSLAPRTKNTGELFF.

This clonotype was seen many times. This chain uses TRBV4-3 with TRBJ2-1, with 7 bases that match TRBD1. With 4 bases clipped from V and 3 bases from J, the junction kept 3 bases outside the gene matches. Per germline, CDR1 LGHNA and CDR2 YSLEER. There are 14 residues in the CDR3. CDR3 sequence reads: CASSPQGDYNEQFF. Here the CDR3 DNA reads TGCGCCAGCAGCCCGCAGGGGGACTACAATGAGCAGTTCTTC.

The chain joins TRBV20-1 to TRBJ2-7; the D is unclear. The CDR3 is 12 amino acids. V was pared by 5 bases and J by 2 bases, with 10 bases between. Germline V CDR1 and CDR2: DFQATT, SNEGSKA (reference sequence). CDR3 protein: CSAQTATYEQYF. CDR3 DNA sequence: TGCAGTGCTCAGACGGCGACCTACGAGCAGTACTTC.

This clonotype occurred many times. This chain joins TRBV6-2 or TRBV6-3 and TRBJ2-7; the D gene is possibly TRBD1 (5 bases). V dropped 1 base and J dropped 3 bases, with 13 bases sitting between them. CDR3 length equals 15 residues. CDR1 and CDR2 from the germline V gene are MNHEY and SVGEGT. CDR3 sequence: CASSYFGRVGYEQYF. CDR3 bases: TGTGCCAGCAGTTACTTTGGCAGGGTCGGCTACGAGCAGTACTTC.

In this sample, this clonotype turned up many times. The chain has TRBV11-2 and TRBJ2-1, with D uncertain. Germline lookup yields CDR1 SGHAT and CDR2 FQNNGV. The CDR3 contains 14 residues. The V gene lost 5 bases and the J gene lost 7 bases, with 15 bases spanning the gap. The CDR3 DNA reads as TGTGCCAGCAGCACGGGCCCCGGTGGAAATGAGCAGTTCTTC. Its protein is CASSTGPGGNEQFF. Full variable domain (missing parts from reference TRBV11-2 and TRBJ2-1): EAGVAQSPRYKIIEKRQSVAFWCNPISGHATLYWYQQILGQGPKLLIQFQNNGVVDDSQLPKDRFSAERLKGVDSTLKIQPAKLEDSAVYLCASSTGPGGNEQFFGPGTRLTVL.

This clonotype was seen ten or more times. The J gene is TRBJ2-7, the V gene TRBV20-1; 8 bases map to TRBD1. Germline values: CDR1 DFQATT, CDR2 SNEGSKA (reference sequence). J gave up 2 bases and V 2 bases, and 5 bases lay outside the gene matches. This CDR3 spans 14 amino acids. CDR3 sequence reads: CSARPPQGAYEQYF. The DNA for the CDR3 is TGCAGTGCTAGACCCCCACAGGGGGCCTACGAGCAGTACTTC.

This clonotype was seen repeatedly, ten times or more. This chain joins TRBV4-2 and TRBJ1-4; no reliable D call. V lost 1 base to trimming and J lost 6 bases, with 12 bases between them. The germline CDR1 and CDR2 sequences are LGHNA and YNFKEQ. CDR3 size: 15 residues. The CDR3 DNA sequence: TGTGCCAGCAGCCAAGCCCTCGGGTCCGATGAAAAACTGTTTTTT. As protein: CASSQALGSDEKLFF.

This clonotype was recorded many times. The CDR3 here is CSARVPAAYEQYF. DNA for the CDR3: TGCAGTGCTAGAGTCCCAGCAGCCTACGAGCAGTACTTC. The J gene is TRBJ2-7, the V gene TRBV20-1; D not resolved. The CDR3 has 13 amino acids. Trimming took off 1 base at V and 2 bases at J, with 9 bases between the two ends. Germline values: CDR1 DFQATT, CDR2 SNEGSKA (reference sequence).

This clonotype was found a few times. The V gene is TRBV7-8, the J gene TRBJ2-5; D is ambiguous. The CDR3 covers 14 residues. CDR1 and CDR2 from the germline V gene are SGHVS and FQNEAQ. Deletions cut 5 bases from V and 3 bases from J, with 13 bases between. The CDR3 sequence is CASSLRAREETQYF. The CDR3 nucleotides are TGTGCCAGCAGCCTAAGGGCTCGGGAAGAGACCCAGTACTTC.

This clonotype showed up many times. V is TRBV5-1 and J is TRBJ1-1; possibly TRBD1 for D (5 bases). CDR1 is SGHRS, CDR2 YFSETQ, per germline. V lost 0 bases and J 5 bases, leaving 11 bases between the germline ends. CDR3 length: 14 residues. This CDR3 reads CASSLVEGTTEAFF. The CDR3 nucleotides are TGCGCCAGCAGCTTGGTGGAGGGGACTACTGAAGCTTTCTTT.

This clonotype was counted many times. The genes are TRBV20-1 and TRBJ2-7; no clear D gene. In germline, CDR1 is DFQATT, CDR2 SNEGSKA (reference sequence). The CDR3 length is 13 residues. V lost 4 bases and J 4 bases, leaving 14 bases between the germline ends. The CDR3 nucleotides are TGCAGTGCTAAGGCAGATCCTACGTACGAGCAGTACTTC. Translating it yields CSAKADPTYEQYF.

V is TRBV5-6 and J is TRBJ1-4; D not resolved. CDR1 and CDR2 from the germline V gene are SGHDT and YYEEEE. The germline V and J ends were trimmed by 9 bases and 4 bases, with 16 bases remaining between them. There are 14 residues in the CDR3. The chain's CDR3 is CAMSPGHLNEKLFF. The CDR3, as DNA: TGTGCCATGAGCCCCGGGCACCTTAATGAAAAACTGTTTTTT.

This clonotype came up many times. The chain is built from TRBV10-3 and TRBJ2-7; possible D gene TRBD2, 5 bases. Germline V gives CDR1 ENHRY, CDR2 SYGVKD. V lost 3 bases and J 5 bases, leaving 11 bases between the germline ends. This CDR3 has 13 amino acids. In DNA, the CDR3 is TGTGCCATCAGTGATCCCCCGGGAAACGAGCAGTACTTC. This encodes CAISDPPGNEQYF.

In its sample, this clonotype was seen many times. The chain is built from TRBV7-9 and TRBJ2-7; D unclear. Germline CDR1 reads SEHNR; CDR2 reads FQNEAQ (reference sequence). The CDR3 runs 15 residues. Trimming cost V 5 bases and J 2 bases, with 16 bases left between them. DNA for the CDR3: TGTGCCAGCAGCCCTAACACAAAAGGCCCCTACGAGCAGTACTTC. It translates to CASSPNTKGPYEQYF.